This T cell receptor (beta chain) stems from a study of HIV-infected patients and healthy controls. TCRdb redid the calling of the 5' RACE reads with MiXCR, one entry per CDR3 protein. The table has roughly 68,000 distinct CDR3 sequences, approximately 21% seen once. The table lists this clonotype with many counts. Germline V lookup: CDR1 LNHDA, CDR2 SQIVND (reference sequence). V was clipped by 3 bases and J by 6 bases, with 12 bases between them. The CDR3 covers 13 residues. V gene TRBV19 combines with J gene TRBJ2-7; tentatively, D is TRBD2 (6 bases). The TCR comes from a human donor in good health. The sequenced sample was CD4+ T cells from blood. Here the CDR3 DNA reads TGTGCCAGTAGTATGATCCCCGGGAGCGAGCAGTACTTC. This codes for CASSMIPGSEQYF.